The entry below gives a single T cell receptor (beta chain) sequence along with its context. The data belong to a study of cytomegalovirus exposure and HLA in healthy donors. PCR used 60 Vbeta primers and 13 Jbeta primers. Sequenced by immunoSEQ multiplex PCR; TCRdb stores in-frame clones only, minus some. Counted here are 150,000 to 200,000 clones, 75% occurring once; the ten biggest clones make up 4.9%. Germline values: CDR1 SGHNT, CDR2 YYREEE (reference sequence). With 1 base removed from V and 3 bases from J, the gap between germline ends came to 7 bases. This CDR3 has 13 amino acids. The chain uses TRBV5-4 and TRBJ1-1; no reliable D call. This clonotype was sampled from a male donor in good health and CMV-seronegative. Input material: PBMCs. The CDR3 is CASSLSRDTEAFF. In DNA form, the CDR3 reads TGTGCCAGCAGCTTGTCCCGGGACACTGAAGCTTTCTTT.